The 20 T cell receptor beta chains below come from one sample, sequenced in a study of cytomegalovirus exposure and HLA in healthy donors. Profiled with immunoSEQ multiplex PCR; TCRdb holds only in-frame clones, not every one. The sample yields about 73,000 clones, approximately 95% seen once. Sequenced: PBMCs. The receptors were gathered from a man aged 18-30 years in good health and CMV-seronegative.

The J gene is TRBJ2-3, the V gene TRBV7-8; 7 nucleotides align to TRBD1. The length of the CDR3 is 15 residues. From germline, CDR1 is SGHVS and CDR2 FQNEAQ. Losses at the gene ends were 2 bases for V and 0 bases for J; bases not matched to a gene: 2. In nucleotides, the CDR3 is TGTGCCAGCAGCTTAACAGGGGCAAGCACAGATACGCAGTATTTT. Translation gives CASSLTGASTDTQYF.

V is TRBV2 and J is TRBJ1-5; D is perhaps TRBD1 (5 bases). Germline CDR1 reads SNHLY; CDR2 reads FYNNEI. CDR3 length: 14 amino acids. Trimming cost V 6 bases and J 2 bases, with 11 bases left between them. The CDR3 sequence is CASRGPLGNQPQHF. The CDR3 nucleotides read TGTGCCAGCAGGGGGCCGCTGGGCAATCAGCCCCAGCATTTT.

CDR3 nucleotide sequence: TGTGCCAGTTCTGGCAGGGGCTCTGGGGCCAACGTCCTGACTTTC. It encodes CASSGRGSGANVLTF. The chain couples TRBV19 to TRBJ2-6, with a weak D call TRBD1 (6 bases). Trimming took off 8 bases at V and 0 bases at J, with 11 bases between the two ends. The germline V gene has CDR1 LNHDA and CDR2 SQIVND (reference sequence). The CDR3 runs to 15 residues.

The V call is TRBV29-1, the J call TRBJ2-1; TRBD1 matches at 7 bases. This CDR3 comprises 12 residues. Germline trimming cut 6 bases from V and 10 bases from J; bases unmatched to any gene: 9. Germline V lookup: CDR1 SQVTM, CDR2 ANQGSEA. CDR3 coding DNA: TGCAGCGTCGGACAGGTGAATACGGAGCAGTTCTTC. This encodes CSVGQVNTEQFF.

The chain recombines TRBV12-5 with TRBJ1-2; 7 bases are a match to TRBD1. The CDR3 consists of 13 residues. Germline V gene data show CDR1 as LGHNT and CDR2 as FRNRAP. V lost 6 bases to trimming and J lost 3 bases; unmatched junction nucleotides: 4. CDR3 bases: TGTGCTAGTGGCTCTCAGGGGGACTATGGCTACACCTTC. Its protein product is CASGSQGDYGYTF.

The J gene is TRBJ1-1, the V gene TRBV30; maybe TRBD1 (5 bases). This CDR3 contains 13 residues. In germline, CDR1 is GTSNPN, CDR2 SVGIG (reference sequence). Trimming shortened V by 5 bases and J by 6 bases, and 16 bases separated the two germline ends. The CDR3 loop reads CAWAGEGAPEAFF. Written as DNA, the CDR3 is TGTGCCTGGGCTGGGGAAGGGGCCCCTGAAGCTTTCTTT.

The V and J genes are TRBV19 and TRBJ2-2; 8 bases are a match to TRBD1. Germline V gene data show CDR1 as LNHDA and CDR2 as SQIVND (reference sequence). The CDR3 has 14 amino acids. The V gene end was trimmed by 6 bases and the J gene end by 6 bases; junction bases not matched to a gene: 6. The CDR3 DNA sequence: TGTGCCAGTAGAAGTGACAGGGGTTCCGGGGAGCTGTTTTTT. As protein: CASRSDRGSGELFF.

This clone was recorded only once. The rearrangement links TRBV28 to TRBJ1-1, with TRBD1 matching 7 bases. This CDR3 contains 12 residues. Trimming removed 5 bases from V and 9 bases from J; junction bases left unmatched: 6. The germline CDR1 and CDR2 sequences are MDHEN and SYDVKM. The CDR3 sequence: CASSRGRGKAFF. In DNA, the CDR3 is TGTGCCAGCAGTAGGGGGCGAGGAAAAGCTTTCTTT.

The chain employs TRBV7-3 and TRBJ2-1, with D possibly being TRBD1 (5 bases). This CDR3 has 15 amino acids. Germline lookup yields CDR1 SGHTA and CDR2 FQGTGA. V was trimmed by 5 bases and J by 2 bases, leaving 13 bases between them. The CDR3 DNA reads as TGTGCCAGCAGCCCATCGGGCAGGGCCTACAATGAGCAGTTCTTC. The encoded protein is CASSPSGRAYNEQFF.

The CDR3 spells CASSPGVYGYTF. The DNA of the CDR3 is TGTGCCAGCAGCCCCGGGGTCTATGGCTACACCTTC. The rearrangement joins TRBV11-2 to TRBJ1-2; D gene uncertain. Trimming stripped 5 bases from V and 4 bases from J, with 8 bases between. From germline, CDR1 is SGHAT and CDR2 FQNNGV. This CDR3 is built from 12 residues.

A single count supports this clone. The chain carries TRBV14 and TRBJ1-1; 10 nucleotides align to TRBD1. Per the germline V gene, CDR1 is SGHDN and CDR2 is FVKESK. The CDR3 covers 13 residues. After removal of 3 bases from V and 11 bases from J, the junction contained 6 bases not matched to a gene. CDR3 in DNA: TGTGCCAGCAGCCAGGGGGGACAGGGGAAGGCTTTCTTT. Amino acid sequence: CASSQGGQGKAFF.

The chain has TRBV28 and TRBJ2-7; TRBD2 might be the D (5 bases). Germline CDR1 and CDR2: MDHEN and SYDVKM. CDR3 length: 14 amino acids. V was trimmed by 3 bases and J by 3 bases, leaving 12 bases between them. CDR3 sequence reads: CASSFRGRVYEQYF. CDR3 coding DNA: TGTGCCAGCAGTTTTCGAGGGCGAGTCTACGAGCAGTACTTC.

This rearrangement joins TRBV11-2 to TRBJ2-1; 10 nucleotides align to TRBD2. Germline CDR1 and CDR2: SGHAT and FQNNGV. This CDR3 is 16 amino acids long. The trim removed 1 base at V and 6 bases at J, leaving 6 bases unmatched. Here the CDR3 DNA reads TGTGCCAGCAGCTTAGGTTTAGCGGGGGGACGCAATGAGCAGTTCTTC. Translated, it gives CASSLGLAGGRNEQFF.

The chain couples TRBV19 to TRBJ1-4; TRBD1 aligns across 9 bases. The CDR3 spans 16 residues. Germline V gene lookup returns CDR1 LNHDA and CDR2 SQIVND (reference sequence). The V and J ends lost 4 bases and 7 bases, in that order; junction bases with no gene match: 10. The CDR3 nucleotides read TGTGCCAGTAGTACAACCGGGACAGGGTCGGGTGAAAAACTGTTTTTT. Amino acid sequence: CASSTTGTGSGEKLFF. The whole variable domain, filled in from reference TRBV19 and TRBJ1-4, reads DGGITQSPKYLFRKEGQNVTLSCEQNLNHDAMYWYRQDPGQGLRLIYYSQIVNDFQKGDIAEGYSVSREKKESFPLTVTSAQKNPTAFYLCASSTTGTGSGEKLFFGSGTQLSVL.

The rearrangement joins TRBV7-1 to TRBJ1-5; 8 bases are a match to TRBD1. TRBV7-1 is marked as an open reading frame, function uncertain. The CDR3 has 16 residues. V lost 4 bases, J lost 3 bases, and 8 bases stayed unmatched. CDR3 nucleotides: TGTGCCAGCAGCTTTGGGACAGGCCATAACAATCAGCCCCAGCATTTT. This gives the protein CASSFGTGHNNQPQHF.

The V call is TRBV7-9, the J call TRBJ1-5; TRBD1 might be the D (5 bases). CDR3 length: 14 residues. Trimming removed 1 base from V and 5 bases from J, with 9 bases in between. CDR1 and CDR2 from the germline V gene are SEHNR and FQNEAQ (reference sequence). CDR3 sequence (DNA): TGTGCCAGCAGCTTAGAAACAGGCTATCAGCCCCAGCATTTT. Protein product: CASSLETGYQPQHF.

The V and J genes are TRBV28 and TRBJ1-4; D remains ambiguous. The CDR3 sequence is 12 residues long. The V gene lost 4 bases and the J gene lost 8 bases, with 8 bases spanning the gap. Germline CDR1 is MDHEN and CDR2 is SYDVKM. CDR3 bases: TGTGCCAGCAGTTCAGTTGGCGAAAAACTGTTTTTT. This sequence encodes CASSSVGEKLFF.

The genes are TRBV7-9 and TRBJ1-3; 7 nucleotides match TRBD1. Germline loops: CDR1 SEHNR, CDR2 FQNEAQ (reference sequence). This CDR3 is 14 amino acids long. The V and J ends lost 6 bases and 3 bases, in that order; junction bases with no gene match: 5. CDR3 sequence (DNA): TGTGCCAGCAGTCCAGGGGGAGGTGGAAACACCATATATTTT. Encoded protein: CASSPGGGGNTIYF.

CDR3 region: CASSQSGGYIETQYF. The CDR3 DNA follows: TGCGCCAGCAGCCAAAGCGGGGGGTACATCGAGACCCAGTACTTC. This chain connects TRBV4-1 to TRBJ2-5; 9 positions agree with TRBD2. Germline assignment: CDR1 MGHRA and CDR2 YSYEKL. V was clipped by 2 bases and J by 5 bases; unmatched bases: 6. This CDR3 contains 15 residues.

The chain carries TRBV5-5 and TRBJ2-5; 10 nucleotides align to TRBD1. CDR1 is SGHKS and CDR2 is YYEKEE in the germline V gene (reference sequence). V trimming: 4 bases; J trimming: 5 bases; junction bases outside the gene matches: 5. The CDR3 consists of 14 residues. CDR3 bases: TGTGCCAGCAGCCCTGGACAGGGGGTCGAGACCCAGTACTTC. It is translated as CASSPGQGVETQYF.